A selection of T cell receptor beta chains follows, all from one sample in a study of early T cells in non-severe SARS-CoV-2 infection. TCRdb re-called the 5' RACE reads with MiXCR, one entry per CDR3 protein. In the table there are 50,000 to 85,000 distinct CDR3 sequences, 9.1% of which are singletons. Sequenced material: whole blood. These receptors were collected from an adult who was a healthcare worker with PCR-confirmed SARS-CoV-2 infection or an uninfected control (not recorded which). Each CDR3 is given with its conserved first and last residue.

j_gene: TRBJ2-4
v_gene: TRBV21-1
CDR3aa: CASSPQRTSGSKNIQYF

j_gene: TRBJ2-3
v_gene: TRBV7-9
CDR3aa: CASSWEWGDTQYF

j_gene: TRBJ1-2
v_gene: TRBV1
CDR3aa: CTSSQVPEHRIKTFYYGYTF

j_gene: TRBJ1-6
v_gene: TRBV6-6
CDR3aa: CASSYSSWGQMHSPLHF

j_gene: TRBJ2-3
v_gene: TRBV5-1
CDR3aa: CASSLTPDTQYF

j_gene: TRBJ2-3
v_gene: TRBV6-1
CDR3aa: CASSERQPDTQYF

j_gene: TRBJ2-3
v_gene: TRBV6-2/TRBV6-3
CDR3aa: CASSLGTGDRDTQYF

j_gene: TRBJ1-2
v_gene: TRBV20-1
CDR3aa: CSATQDPYGYTF

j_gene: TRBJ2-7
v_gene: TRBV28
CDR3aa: CASSLFGGPSYEQYF

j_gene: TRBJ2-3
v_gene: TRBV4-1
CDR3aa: CASSLRTSGGGTDTQYF

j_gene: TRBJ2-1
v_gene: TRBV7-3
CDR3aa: CASSDLAGGYNEQFF

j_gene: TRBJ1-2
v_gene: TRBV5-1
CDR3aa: CASSFHSNYGYTF

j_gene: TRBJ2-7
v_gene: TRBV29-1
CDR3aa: CSGGIRDEQYF

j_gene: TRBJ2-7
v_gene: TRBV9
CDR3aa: CASSETPYYEQYF

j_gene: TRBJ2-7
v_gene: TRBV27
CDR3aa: CASSTRTGTVEQYF

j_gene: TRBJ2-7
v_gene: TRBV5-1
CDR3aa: CASGRDSHEQYF

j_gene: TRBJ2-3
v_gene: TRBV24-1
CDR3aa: CATSEVFQGTQYF

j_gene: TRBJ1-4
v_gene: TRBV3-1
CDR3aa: CASSQEIWEKLFF

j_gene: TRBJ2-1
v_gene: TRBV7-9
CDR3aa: CASSFIGTAYNEQFF

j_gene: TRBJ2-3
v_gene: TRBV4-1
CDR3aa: CASSQVSPFGGVLTDTQYF

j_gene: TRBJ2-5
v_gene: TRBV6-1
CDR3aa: CASSAGNRVQETQYF

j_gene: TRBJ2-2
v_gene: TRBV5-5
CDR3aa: CASSWRRANTGELFF

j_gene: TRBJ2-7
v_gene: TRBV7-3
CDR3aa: CASSSYRVDFSYEQYF

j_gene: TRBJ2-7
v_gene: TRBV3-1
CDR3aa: CASSQVGRGPYEQYF

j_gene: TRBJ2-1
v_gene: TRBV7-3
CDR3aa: CASSLDGAFFNEQFF

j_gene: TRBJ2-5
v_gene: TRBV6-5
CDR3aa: CASSYSRQPQETQYF

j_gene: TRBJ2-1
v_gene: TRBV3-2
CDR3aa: CASSHSGAGVKSEQFF

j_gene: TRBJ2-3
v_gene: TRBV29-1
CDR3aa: CSVAPGTGGVYDTQYF

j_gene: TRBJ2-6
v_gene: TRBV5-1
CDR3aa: CASRDSSGANVLTF

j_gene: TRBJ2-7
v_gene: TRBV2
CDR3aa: CASQLDSVYEQYF

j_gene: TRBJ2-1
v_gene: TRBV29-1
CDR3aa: CSHRLAGGTNEQFF

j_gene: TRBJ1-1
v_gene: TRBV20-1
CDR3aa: CSASMVMNTEAFF

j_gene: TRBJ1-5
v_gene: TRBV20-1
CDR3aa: CSARGQGEYQPQHF

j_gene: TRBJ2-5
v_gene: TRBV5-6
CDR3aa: CASSLERRETQYF

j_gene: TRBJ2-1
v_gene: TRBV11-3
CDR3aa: CASSSGTSEQFF

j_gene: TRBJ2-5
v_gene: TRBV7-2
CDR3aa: CASSLASQETQYF

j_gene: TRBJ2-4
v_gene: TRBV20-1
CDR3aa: CSAWTSGIGEAKNIQYF

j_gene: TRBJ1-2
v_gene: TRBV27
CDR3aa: CASSPEDRAEANYGYTF

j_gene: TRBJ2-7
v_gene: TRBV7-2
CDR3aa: CASSSNVGEQYF

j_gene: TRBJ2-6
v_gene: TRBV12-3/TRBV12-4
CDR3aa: CASSPRTGVNVLTF

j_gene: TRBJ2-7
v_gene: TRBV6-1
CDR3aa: CASSEGPAGGPPYEQYF

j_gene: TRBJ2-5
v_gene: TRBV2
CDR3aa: CASSGQGGQETQYF

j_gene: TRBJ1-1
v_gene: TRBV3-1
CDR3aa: CASSQEGAGTEAFF

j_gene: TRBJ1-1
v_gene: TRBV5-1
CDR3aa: CASSLASGLNTEAFF

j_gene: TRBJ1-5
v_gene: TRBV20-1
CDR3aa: CSARMGYQPQHF

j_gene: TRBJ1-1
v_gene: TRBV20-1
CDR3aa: CSARLHQGALNTEAFF